The clone carrying this T cell receptor (beta chain) came up many times. What it binds is unknown. The CDR3 has 16 residues. The germline CDR1 and CDR2 sequences are MDHEN and SYDVKM. The germline V and J ends were trimmed by 6 bases and 1 base, with 16 bases remaining between them. Making TCR cDNA involved 5'RACE template switching, which added UMIs and a universal primer site. In TCRdb, the 5' RACE reads were re-called with MiXCR into one record per CDR3 protein. The table shows some 300,000 distinct CDR3 sequences, with about 10% occurring only once. This specimen comes from a study of T cells after yellow fever vaccination. Study-level points and caveats: A limited proportion of clonotypes was detected within both the CD4 and CD8 compartments. A weaker but faster secondary response was observed, peaking on day 5 versus 15. The bulk population could contribute abundant contaminating clonotypes to FACS-sorted repertoires.

The sequence derives from a man between 18 and 29 years old who received the YFV17D yellow fever vaccine. The chain employs TRBV28 and TRBJ2-1, with a tentative D call TRBD1 (7 bases). Sequences were derived from CD4+ T cells sorted from PBMCs, sampled 5 days after the yellow fever booster vaccination. CDR3 bases: TGTGCCAGCAGCTACGGAGGGGGCTCTTCCTACAATGAGCAGTTCTTC. Translation: CASSYGGGSSYNEQFF. Combining the CDR3 with reference TRBV28 and TRBJ2-1 gives the whole variable domain DVKVTQSSRYLVKRTGEKVFLECVQDMDHENMFWYRQDPGLGLRLIYFSYDVKMKEKGDIPEGYSVSREKKERFSLILESASTNQTSMYLCASSYGGGSSYNEQFFGPGTRLTVL.